The 2 T cell receptor beta chains listed next were all sequenced from one sample in a study. TCRdb ran MiXCR on the 5' RACE reads and lists one entry per CDR3 protein. The table records nearly 55,000 distinct CDR3 sequences, almost 25% of them present only once. The sequenced sample was tumor-infiltrating naive CD4+ T cells sorted from the breast tumor. Subset in this sample: naive CD4+ T cells, CD4+CD45RA+CD25-. The source is a female donor with breast cancer.

V and J are TRBV15 and TRBJ2-5; D gene unclear. V was shortened by 0 bases and J by 2 bases, with 7 bases between the two germline ends. Germline V gives CDR1 LNHNV, CDR2 YYDKDF (reference sequence). CDR3 size: 14 residues. The CDR3 DNA reads as TGTGCCACCAGCAGAGATCTGGGACAAGAGACCCAGTACTTC. This sequence encodes CATSRDLGQETQYF.

To note about this clonotype: Just one base apart from a much larger clone, this may be a read error. The chain couples TRBV6-1 to TRBJ1-6; TRBD1 matches at 7 bases. In germline, CDR1 is MNHNS, CDR2 SASEGT. The CDR3 extends over 15 amino acids. CDR3: CASSEATTGTSPPHF. The CDR3 DNA is TGTGCCAGCAGTGAAGCTACGACAGGGACTTCACCCCCCCACTTT.